The 10 T cell receptor beta chains below come from one sample, sequenced in a study of T cell responses to AZD1222 COVID-19 vaccine. Using immunoSEQ multiplex PCR, the repertoire was profiled, and TCRdb retains in-frame clones only, with some absent. The data hold some 150,000 clones, with roughly nine tenths observed a single time. This sample comprised peripheral blood, obtained on day 0 of MenACWY control vaccination. The source is an adult in good health.

The chain carries TRBV30 and TRBJ2-7, with TRBD1 identical over 8 bases. Germline CDR1 and CDR2: GTSNPN and SVGIG (reference sequence). This CDR3 has 12 amino acids. With 3 bases clipped from V and 2 bases from J, the junction kept 0 bases outside the gene matches. The CDR3 nucleotides are TGTGCCTGGAGGGACAGGGCCTACGAGCAGTACTTC. This encodes CAWRDRAYEQYF. Drawing the rest from reference TRBV30 and TRBJ2-7, the complete variable domain is SQTIHQWPATLVQPVGSPLSLECTVEGTSNPNLYWYRQAAGRGLQLLFYSVGIGQISSEVPQNLSASRPQDRQFILSSKKLLLSDSGFYLCAWRDRAYEQYFGPGTRLTVT.

The chain recombines TRBV7-8 with TRBJ2-7; 9 bases are shared with TRBD2. Germline CDR1 is SGHVS and CDR2 is FQNEAQ. V was pared by 6 bases and J by 6 bases, with 9 bases of the junction left unmatched. The CDR3 contains 14 residues. The CDR3: CASRWAGGSGEQYF. The CDR3 nucleotides are TGTGCCAGCAGGTGGGCGGGAGGGTCCGGCGAGCAGTACTTC. The full variable domain, in which reference TRBV7-8 and TRBJ2-7 provide the parts outside the CDR3, is GAGVSQSPRYKVAKRGQDVALRCDPISGHVSLFWYQQALGQGPEFLTYFQNEAQLDKSGLPSDRFFAERPEGSVSTLKIQRTQQEDSAVYLCASRWAGGSGEQYFGPGTRLTVT.

The CDR3 DNA follows: TGCGCCAGCCAACTAGCGGGGAACAATGAGCAGTTCTTC. Amino acid sequence: CASQLAGNNEQFF. V usage is TRBV5-1 and J usage is TRBJ2-1; TRBD2 agrees at 10 bases. The V gene end was trimmed by 7 bases and the J gene end by 5 bases; junction bases not matched to a gene: 3. Per germline, CDR1 SGHRS and CDR2 YFSETQ. The CDR3 is 13 amino acids.

The rearrangement links TRBV29-1 to TRBJ2-1; 10 bases are shared with TRBD2. Germline V gives CDR1 SQVTM, CDR2 ANQGSEA. With 1 base clipped from V and 6 bases from J, the junction kept 6 bases outside the gene matches. The CDR3 is 15 amino acids. In DNA, the CDR3 is TGCAGCGTTGAAGTCCGAGCGGGAGGGTCCAATGAGCAGTTCTTC. Encoded protein: CSVEVRAGGSNEQFF.

The J gene is TRBJ2-3, the V gene TRBV9; TRBD2 matches 7 bases. CDR1 and CDR2 from the germline V gene are SGDLS and YYNGEE. Unmatched junction bases numbered 6, after V lost 1 base and J lost 1 base. CDR3 length: 16 residues. The CDR3 loop is CASSVQPSGGTDTQYF. Here the CDR3 DNA reads TGTGCCAGCAGCGTACAGCCTAGCGGAGGCACAGATACGCAGTATTTT.

The V and J genes are TRBV28 and TRBJ2-5, with a possible D match to TRBD2 (7 bases). This CDR3 has 15 residues. Per germline, CDR1 MDHEN and CDR2 SYDVKM. Trimming left V 6 bases short and J 4 bases short, with 18 bases between. CDR3 amino acids: CASSQAGAGRETQYF. For the CDR3, the DNA is TGTGCCAGCAGCCAGGCGGGGGCAGGGAGAGAGACCCAGTACTTC.

This sequence joins TRBV27 and TRBJ2-2; possible D gene TRBD1, 5 bases. Germline CDR1 reads MNHEY; CDR2 reads SMNVEV (reference sequence). The V end lost 4 bases, the J end lost 6 bases, and 12 bases lay between the germline ends. This CDR3 spans 14 amino acids. The CDR3 DNA reads TGTGCCAGCAGTTACGCAGGGCAGGCCGGGGAGCTGTTTTTT. It codes for CASSYAGQAGELFF.

The chain is built from TRBV19 and TRBJ1-1; D is unclear. V lost 3 bases, J lost 8 bases, and 7 bases lay in between. Looked up from germline, CDR1 is LNHDA and CDR2 is SQIVND (reference sequence). The CDR3 has 11 residues. CDR3 protein: CASSIIGEAFF. The DNA of the CDR3 is TGTGCCAGTAGTATCATCGGAGAAGCTTTCTTT.

CDR3: CAISVGLGINEQYF. As DNA, the CDR3 is TGTGCCATCAGTGTGGGACTAGGGATTAACGAGCAGTACTTC. This chain links TRBV10-3 with TRBJ2-7; 8 nucleotides agree with TRBD2. Germline CDR1 and CDR2: ENHRY and SYGVKD. Trimming removed 4 bases from V and 5 bases from J; junction bases left unmatched: 7. CDR3 length: 14 amino acids.

This clone is a singleton in its sample. This chain uses TRBV19 with TRBJ2-3; D is perhaps TRBD2 (6 bases). The CDR3 is 16 amino acids. The V end was cut by 4 bases, the J end by 0 bases, with 14 bases between. CDR1 is LNHDA and CDR2 is SQIVND in the germline V gene (reference sequence). This CDR3 is CASSKRLDYSTDTQYF. CDR3 in DNA: TGTGCCAGTAGTAAGCGACTGGACTATAGCACAGATACGCAGTATTTT.